These 32 T cell receptor beta chains were all obtained from the same sample, sequenced in a study of cytomegalovirus exposure and HLA in healthy donors. Amplification used 60 Vbeta primers and 13 Jbeta primers. TCRdb keeps only in-frame clones here, not all; method: immunoSEQ multiplex PCR. The sample lists 200,000 to 250,000 clones, around 80% occurring once. Material for sequencing was PBMCs. These receptors all come from a woman in her sixties or seventies in good health and CMV-seropositive.

The CDR3 spells CASSQGLRVTQETQYF. In DNA, the CDR3 is TGCGCCAGCAGCCAAGGTCTTCGGGTTACCCAAGAGACCCAGTACTTC. This rearrangement joins TRBV4-1 to TRBJ2-5, with no clear D. CDR1 and CDR2 from the germline V gene are MGHRA and YSYEKL. Between the trimmed V and J ends, which lost 1 base and 1 base, there was a span of 13 bases. The CDR3 runs 16 residues.

This sequence joins TRBV5-1 and TRBJ2-3; D is unresolved. The CDR3 has 13 residues. Germline-derived CDR1 and CDR2 are SGHRS and YFSETQ. V was trimmed by 4 bases and J by 8 bases, leaving 14 bases between them. The CDR3 loop reads CASSLAGGSTQYF. The CDR3 coding sequence is TGCGCCAGCAGCCTTGCTGGTGGCTCTACGCAGTATTTT.

The genes are TRBV27 and TRBJ1-1; 8 positions agree with TRBD1. After removal of 6 bases from V and 9 bases from J, the junction contained 12 bases not matched to a gene. Germline-derived CDR1 and CDR2 are MNHEY and SMNVEV (reference sequence). The length of the CDR3 is 14 residues. CDR3 DNA sequence: TGTGCCAGCAGAGTAGGGACAGGCCCTACTAAAGCTTTCTTT. It translates to CASRVGTGPTKAFF.

V and J are TRBV5-4 and TRBJ1-6, with D possibly matching TRBD1 (5 bases). The CDR3 has 14 amino acids. V gave up 4 bases and J gave up 5 bases, with 10 bases separating them. Per the germline V gene, CDR1 is SGHNT and CDR2 is YYREEE (reference sequence). The CDR3 is CASSLDRDNSPLHF. For the CDR3, the DNA is TGTGCCAGCAGCCTTGACAGAGATAATTCACCCCTCCACTTT.

The V and J genes are TRBV5-1 and TRBJ2-4; D is possibly TRBD1 (6 bases). Germline V gene lookup returns CDR1 SGHRS and CDR2 YFSETQ. The CDR3 covers 16 residues. V lost 0 bases and J lost 0, with 10 bases in between. CDR3 region: CASSLEAGAAKNIQYF. CDR3 DNA: TGCGCCAGCAGCTTGGAGGCAGGGGCAGCCAAAAACATTCAGTACTTC.

The V call is TRBV11-2, the J call TRBJ1-2, with D hard to call. The germline V gene has CDR1 SGHAT and CDR2 FQNNGV. This CDR3 spans 13 amino acids. The V gene lost 5 bases and the J gene lost 5 bases, with 12 bases spanning the gap. CDR3 loop: CASSPAVRYGYTF. Written as DNA, the CDR3 is TGTGCCAGCAGCCCCGCTGTACGGTATGGCTACACCTTC.

V is TRBV2 and J is TRBJ2-4, with 7 positions matching TRBD1. Trimming cost V 4 bases and J 8 bases; bases outside gene matches: 23. The CDR3 is made up of 19 amino acids. Germline V gene lookup returns CDR1 SNHLY and CDR2 FYNNEI. The CDR3 protein is CASSGAEIGHRGSLDIQYF. The CDR3 nucleotides are TGTGCCAGCAGTGGGGCAGAAATTGGTCACAGGGGTAGTTTAGACATTCAGTACTTC.

DNA for the CDR3: TGTGCCAGCTCTAACTCCTACGAGCAGTACTTC. Translation: CASSNSYEQYF. V is TRBV28 and J is TRBJ2-7; no definite D call. The V end was cut by 8 bases, the J end by 0 bases, with 5 bases between. Germline V lookup: CDR1 MDHEN, CDR2 SYDVKM. This CDR3 has 11 amino acids.

This clone was observed a few times. V usage is TRBV4-1 and J usage is TRBJ2-7; 9 bases are a match to TRBD1. The CDR3 is 14 amino acids. Germline V lookup: CDR1 MGHRA, CDR2 YSYEKL. Trimming cost V 5 bases and J 4 bases; bases outside gene matches: 6. CDR3 coding DNA: TGCGCCAGCAGCGCCCCGGGACAGGGATACGAGCAGTACTTC. The encoded protein is CASSAPGQGYEQYF.

CDR3 amino acids: CATGGGSQPQHF. The CDR3 coding sequence is TGTGCCACCGGGGGGGGCAGTCAGCCCCAGCATTTT. The chain combines TRBV10-3 with TRBJ1-5; a possible D gene is TRBD1 (6 bases). This CDR3 spans 12 amino acids. Trimming removed 10 bases at V and 6 bases at J, with 13 bases between. Germline CDR1 reads ENHRY; CDR2 reads SYGVKD.

The chain recombines TRBV19 with TRBJ2-1; weak D call: TRBD1 (6 bases). Germline values: CDR1 LNHDA, CDR2 SQIVND (reference sequence). The CDR3 has 15 residues. Trimming left V 5 bases short and J 0 bases short, with 11 bases between. The chain's CDR3 is CASSVGQSSYNEQFF. The CDR3, as DNA: TGTGCCAGTAGTGTAGGACAGAGCTCCTACAATGAGCAGTTCTTC.

The chain employs TRBV5-8 and TRBJ2-2, with D perhaps TRBD1 (6 bases). V lost 6 bases to trimming and J lost 1 base, with 10 bases between them. The CDR3 extends over 14 amino acids. The germline V gene encodes CDR1 SGHTS and CDR2 YDEGEE. As DNA, the CDR3 is TGTGCCAGCACCGGGACATTGAACACCGGGGAGCTGTTTTTT. It codes for CASTGTLNTGELFF.

The chain recombines TRBV7-9 with TRBJ2-1, with D uncertain. Germline V gene sequence: CDR1 SEHNR, CDR2 FQNEAQ (reference sequence). The CDR3 spans 18 residues. Trimming took 4 bases from V and 0 from J, leaving 19 bases between them. The CDR3 nucleotides read TGTGCCAGCAGCTCTCCACGGCAGGTTAACGGCTCCTACAATGAGCAGTTCTTC. Translated, it gives CASSSPRQVNGSYNEQFF.

The chain joins TRBV2 to TRBJ1-1; D uncertain. V lost 6 bases, J lost 0 bases, and 14 bases lay in between. Germline-derived CDR1 and CDR2 are SNHLY and FYNNEI. This CDR3 is built from 15 residues. This CDR3 is CASSAIPGVNTEAFF. CDR3 nucleotide sequence: TGTGCCAGCAGCGCCATCCCCGGGGTGAACACTGAAGCTTTCTTT.

The chain has TRBV28 and TRBJ2-4; 12 bases align to TRBD1. The germline gives CDR1 MDHEN, CDR2 SYDVKM. J was trimmed by 9 bases and V by 3 bases; bases with no gene match: 9. The CDR3 is made up of 16 amino acids. This chain's CDR3 is CASSFPGQGAESIQYF. The CDR3 DNA is TGTGCCAGCAGTTTCCCGGGACAGGGGGCCGAGAGCATTCAGTACTTC.

This chain links TRBV9 with TRBJ2-3; the D gene is possibly TRBD2 (6 bases). The ends were cut back, 4 bases at V and 0 bases at J, with 9 bases in the middle. Germline V lookup: CDR1 SGDLS, CDR2 YYNGEE. This CDR3 spans 14 amino acids. The CDR3 here is CASSRDWSTDTQYF. The CDR3 DNA reads TGTGCCAGCAGCCGGGACTGGAGCACAGATACGCAGTATTTT.

This clone was observed once. The chain links TRBV6-1 to TRBJ1-5; 7 bases are shared with TRBD1. Trimming removed 6 bases from V and 6 bases from J; junction bases left unmatched: 11. Per the germline V gene, CDR1 is MNHNS and CDR2 is SASEGT. CDR3 length equals 15 residues. CDR3 DNA sequence: TGTGCCAGCAGCACCGGGACAGCAGTTTTTCAGCCCCAGCATTTT. This codes for CASSTGTAVFQPQHF.

This chain joins TRBV7-9 and TRBJ2-5; 12 nucleotides align to TRBD2. CDR1 and CDR2 (germline): SEHNR, FQNEAQ (reference sequence). The CDR3 loop spans 17 amino acids. The junction had 5 bases not matched to a gene; V was cut back by 1 base and J by 2 bases. CDR3 residues: CASSLGELAGGQETQYF. DNA of the CDR3: TGTGCCAGCAGCTTAGGCGAACTAGCGGGAGGACAAGAGACCCAGTACTTC.

The chain uses TRBV28 and TRBJ1-2, with D unclear. Trimming stripped 3 bases from V and 7 bases from J, with 12 bases between. CDR1 MDHEN and CDR2 SYDVKM come from the germline V gene. The CDR3 covers 13 residues. DNA for the CDR3: TGTGCCAGCAGTTTCTCCAGCGGGGTTGGCTACACCTTC. Encoded protein: CASSFSSGVGYTF.

The CDR3 nucleotides are TGTGCCAGCTCACCACCCGGACAGGTTATCTCTGGGGCCAACGTCCTGACTTTC. It codes for CASSPPGQVISGANVLTF. J is TRBJ2-6 and V is TRBV18; 7 nucleotides match TRBD1. V lost 0 bases, J lost 0 bases, and 5 bases stayed unmatched. Per germline, CDR1 KGHSH and CDR2 LQKENI. The CDR3 contains 18 residues.

This clone appeared once. The chain has TRBV28 and TRBJ2-7; 7 bases fit TRBD1. This CDR3 has 14 residues. Germline-derived CDR1 and CDR2 are MDHEN and SYDVKM. The J segment lost 3 bases and the V segment lost 7 bases, leaving 9 bases of the junction unmatched. CDR3 sequence: CASILSAGGYEQYF. Written as DNA, the CDR3 is TGTGCCAGCATCCTATCCGCAGGGGGCTACGAGCAGTACTTC.

The chain carries TRBV7-3 and TRBJ2-3, with a weak D call TRBD2 (6 bases). There are 15 residues in the CDR3. Trimming shortened V by 2 bases and J by 0 bases, and 9 bases separated the two germline ends. Germline loops: CDR1 SGHTA, CDR2 FQGTGA. CDR3 sequence: CASSLLGGSTDTQYF. The DNA of the CDR3 is TGTGCCAGCAGCTTATTGGGGGGTAGCACAGATACGCAGTATTTT.

The chain couples TRBV7-9 to TRBJ2-3; TRBD2 agrees at 10 bases. CDR3 length: 15 residues. J was trimmed by 2 bases and V by 6 bases; bases with no gene match: 5. Germline values: CDR1 SEHNR, CDR2 FQNEAQ (reference sequence). The CDR3 region has the DNA TGTGCCAGCAGGCCGAGCGGGAGGGCCACAGATACGCAGTATTTT. Amino acids: CASRPSGRATDTQYF.

The chain uses TRBV19 and TRBJ2-5, with 9 positions matching TRBD1. Judging by the DNA end, TRBJ2-7 fits better; the J call may be wrong. The CDR3 has 15 residues. Per germline, CDR1 LNHDA and CDR2 SQIVND (reference sequence). The chain's CDR3 is CASSSGTGNSYEQYF. The CDR3 DNA follows: TGTGCCAGTTCGTCCGGGACAGGGAACTCCTACGAGCAGTACTTC.

V and J are TRBV6-6 and TRBJ1-2; D perhaps matches TRBD1 (6 bases). Germline V CDR1 and CDR2: MNHNY, SVGAGI (reference sequence). Trimming removed 6 bases at V and 4 bases at J, with 15 bases between. The CDR3 extends over 14 amino acids. CDR3 in DNA: TGTGCCAGCAGGGAAACAGGGTCGCTCTATGGCTACACCTTC. This encodes CASRETGSLYGYTF.

The CDR3 DNA sequence: TGTGCCAGCAGTGGAAGGGGCAGCACAGATACGCAGTATTTT. Translating gives CASSGRGSTDTQYF. V gene TRBV25-1 combines with J gene TRBJ2-3, with D perhaps TRBD1 (5 bases). Germline V lookup: CDR1 MGHDK, CDR2 SYGVNS. The length of the CDR3 is 14 residues. V lost 4 bases, J lost 0 bases, and 8 bases lay in between. Variable domain in full (rest from reference TRBV25-1 and TRBJ2-3): EADIYQTPRYLVIGTGKKITLECSQTMGHDKMYWYQQDPGMELHLIHYSYGVNSTEKGDLSSESTVSRIRTEHFPLTLESARPSHTSQYLCASSGRGSTDTQYFGPGTRLTVL.

The CDR3 is CASSLPGRVGLGTEAFF. CDR3 in DNA: TGTGCCAGCAGCTTACCGGGCAGGGTAGGGTTAGGCACTGAAGCTTTCTTT. The chain couples TRBV11-2 to TRBJ1-1; D is possibly TRBD1 (5 bases). Between the trimmed V and J ends, which lost 2 bases and 4 bases, there was a span of 20 bases. CDR1 and CDR2 (germline): SGHAT, FQNNGV. This CDR3 is 17 amino acids long.

The J gene is TRBJ2-5, the V gene TRBV5-1; perhaps TRBD2 as D (6 bases). The V gene lost 1 base and the J gene lost 6 bases, with 13 bases spanning the gap. Germline V gene sequence: CDR1 SGHRS, CDR2 YFSETQ. The CDR3 spans 14 residues. The CDR3 here is CASSLKEEGKTQYF. The DNA of the CDR3 is TGCGCCAGCAGCTTGAAGGAGGAGGGGAAGACCCAGTACTTC.

The chain recombines TRBV7-8 with TRBJ2-2; 8 positions agree with TRBD2. From germline, CDR1 is SGHVS and CDR2 FQNEAQ. This CDR3 spans 16 amino acids. The junction had 6 bases not matched to a gene; V was cut back by 1 base and J by 5 bases. The CDR3 here is CASSLGVSGTTGELFF. The CDR3, as DNA: TGTGCCAGCAGCTTAGGGGTTAGCGGGACTACCGGGGAGCTGTTTTTT.

The chain couples TRBV5-1 to TRBJ2-7; 9 nucleotides agree with TRBD1. Germline CDR1 reads SGHRS; CDR2 reads YFSETQ. The CDR3 is 14 residues long. V was clipped by 3 bases and J by 6 bases; unmatched bases: 7. Written as DNA, the CDR3 is TGCGCCAGCAGCTCGGGACAGGGTCATAGCGAGCAGTACTTC. Its translation: CASSSGQGHSEQYF.

The chain couples TRBV9 to TRBJ1-1; D uncertain. CDR3 length: 18 residues. The V gene's germline CDR1 is SGDLS and CDR2 YYNGEE. V dropped 1 base and J dropped 5 bases, with 24 bases sitting between them. CDR3 coding DNA: TGTGCCAGCAGCGTAAAATCGTACCCCCGGGGAGAAGGTACTGAAGCTTTCTTT. Residues: CASSVKSYPRGEGTEAFF.

The rearrangement uses TRBV4-1 and TRBJ1-1; unclear D gene. The V gene's germline CDR1 is MGHRA and CDR2 YSYEKL. The CDR3 consists of 14 residues. V was clipped by 1 base and J by 2 bases, with 8 bases between them. CDR3 protein: CASSQVQQNTEAFF. CDR3 DNA sequence: TGCGCCAGCAGCCAAGTACAGCAAAACACTGAAGCTTTCTTT.